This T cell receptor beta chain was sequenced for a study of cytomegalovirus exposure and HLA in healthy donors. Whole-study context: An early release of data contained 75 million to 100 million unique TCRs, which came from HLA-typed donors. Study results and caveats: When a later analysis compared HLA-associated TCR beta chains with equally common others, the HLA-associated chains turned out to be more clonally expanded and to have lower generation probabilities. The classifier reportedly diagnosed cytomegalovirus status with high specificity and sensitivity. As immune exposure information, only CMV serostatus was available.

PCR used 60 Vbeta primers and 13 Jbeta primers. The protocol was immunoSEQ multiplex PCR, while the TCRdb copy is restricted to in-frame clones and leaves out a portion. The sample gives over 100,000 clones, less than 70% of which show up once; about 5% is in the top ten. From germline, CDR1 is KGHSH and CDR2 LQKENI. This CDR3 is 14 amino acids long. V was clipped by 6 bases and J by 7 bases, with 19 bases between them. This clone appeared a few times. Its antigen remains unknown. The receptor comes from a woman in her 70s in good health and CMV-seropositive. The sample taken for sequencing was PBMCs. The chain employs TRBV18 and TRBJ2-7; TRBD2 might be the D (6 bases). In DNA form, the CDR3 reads TGTGCCAGCTCCCGAGAAGGGAGGTCGGGGGAGCAGTACTTC. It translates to CASSREGRSGEQYF.